This TCR beta chain was observed in a study of blood T cell repertoires in COVID-19. Germline trimming cut 4 bases from V and 6 bases from J; bases unmatched to any gene: 7. Germline values: CDR1 SQVTM, CDR2 ANQGSEA. There are 15 residues in the CDR3. Using immunoSEQ multiplex PCR, the repertoire was profiled, and TCRdb retains in-frame clones only, with some absent. The profile covers about 250,000 clones, with 80% to 85% appearing a single time and approximately 3.6% taken by the ten largest. Sequences were obtained from PBMCs or T cells enriched from blood (not recorded which). The chain uses TRBV29-1 and TRBJ2-1, with 12 bases that match TRBD2. The clonotype comes from a man between 45 and 60 years old who had recovered from COVID-19. As DNA, the CDR3 is TGCAGCGTTGTCAGTCTAGCGGGGGGGATCAATGAGCAGTTCTTC. This sequence encodes CSVVSLAGGINEQFF.